Reported below is one TCR beta chain. Different DNA sequences within this sample yield the same CDR3. Terminally differentiated effector memory CD45RA+ cells were left out of the naive CD8 fraction, which was CD45RO-negative and positively selected for CCR7. This entry is derived from a study of shared clonotypes between healthy human individuals. Germline V gives CDR1 SEHNR, CDR2 FQNEAQ (reference sequence). The CDR3 loop spans 12 amino acids. V was clipped by 5 bases and J by 4 bases, with 9 bases between them. Sequenced by immunoSEQ multiplex PCR; TCRdb stores in-frame clones only, minus some. The profile shows about 820,000 clones, about 91% of them singletons.

The TCR sequence derives from a man aged 25-45 years in good health. The chain recombines TRBV7-9 with TRBJ2-7; a weak D match, TRBD2 (5 bases). Sample: naive CD8+ T cells sorted from blood. CDR3 in DNA: TGTGCCAGCAGCCCCAGCGGATACGAGCAGTACTTC. Protein: CASSPSGYEQYF.